Described below is a single T cell receptor (beta chain) sequence and its context. The source of the sample is a study of shared clonotypes between healthy human individuals. The germline CDR1 and CDR2 sequences are LGHNA and YNFKEQ. This CDR3 comprises 15 residues. The V end was cut by 1 base, the J end by 3 bases, with 12 bases between. CD8 cells regarded as naive lacked CD45RO, were positively chosen for CCR7, and omitted terminally differentiated effector memory CD45RA+ cells. The data were produced by immunoSEQ multiplex PCR, yet TCRdb's version contains in-frame clones alone and is incomplete. The sample shows 550,000 to 750,000 clones, 90% to 95% of them seen only once.

The material sequenced was naive CD8+ T cells sorted from blood. The clonotype was recovered from a man aged 25-40 years in good health. The chain combines TRBV4-2 with TRBJ2-5; D could derive from TRBD1 or TRBD2 (6 bases each). The CDR3 protein is CASSQAPGGEETQYF. For the CDR3, the DNA is TGTGCCAGCAGCCAAGCGCCCGGGGGCGAAGAGACCCAGTACTTC.